This T cell receptor (beta chain) was found in a study of T cell repertoires in cytomegalovirus infection. One entry per CDR3 protein results from TCRdb running MiXCR on the reads. Here the sample spans approximately 110,000 distinct CDR3 sequences, 29% being singletons. This clonotype was counted only a few times. Antigen: not known. Per germline, CDR1 SGHVS and CDR2 FNYEAQ. There are 13 residues in the CDR3. Trimming cost V 1 base and J 4 bases, with 6 bases left between them. The chain joins TRBV7-6 to TRBJ2-3; D uncertain. Material: CD8+ T cells from cultured PBMCs, obtained from culture after CMV antigen stimulation. The clonotype originates from a human donor in good health (CMV status not recorded). Some clones in this sample may be carry-over from other donors' samples. CDR3 in DNA: TGTGCCAGCAGCTTAGGATTCCCAGATACGCAGTATTTT. This gives the protein CASSLGFPDTQYF.